Below, 5 T cell receptor beta chains from the same sample are listed, as sequenced in a study of blood T cell repertoires in COVID-19. Repertoires were generated with immunoSEQ multiplex PCR, while TCRdb's copy carries only in-frame clones and drops some. The repertoire holds about 330,000 clones, with around 90% as singletons. Source material: peripheral blood. All receptors derive from a man aged 18 to 29 who had recovered from COVID-19.

This chain joins TRBV18 and TRBJ1-1; possibly TRBD1 for D (5 bases). The CDR3 consists of 15 residues. The V and J ends lost 3 bases and 0 bases respectively, with 11 bases between them. Per the germline V gene, CDR1 is KGHSH and CDR2 is LQKENI. CDR3 loop: CASSPSQDLNTEAFF. The CDR3 nucleotides are TGTGCCAGCTCACCCTCACAGGATTTGAACACTGAAGCTTTCTTT.

This clone was found once. The gene calls are TRBV15 and TRBJ1-5, with D possibly matching TRBD1 (6 bases). The CDR3 is 15 amino acids. V was pared by 0 bases and J by 6 bases, with 12 bases between. CDR1 is LNHNV, CDR2 YYDKDF, per germline (reference sequence). The CDR3 loop reads CATSRDSGGLQPQHF. Written as DNA, the CDR3 is TGTGCCACCAGCAGAGATTCGGGGGGGCTTCAGCCCCAGCATTTT.

This clone showed up just once. This sequence joins TRBV5-8 and TRBJ2-6; 7 bases are shared with TRBD1. V lost 4 bases, J lost 0 bases, and 7 bases stayed unmatched. This CDR3 spans 17 amino acids. Per the germline V gene, CDR1 is SGHTS and CDR2 is YDEGEE. The CDR3 loop reads CASSTGQPNSGANVLTF. The CDR3 region has the DNA TGTGCCAGCAGCACGGGACAGCCGAACTCTGGGGCCAACGTCCTGACTTTC.

This clone was seen only a few times. The V gene is TRBV29-1, the J gene TRBJ1-1; possible D gene TRBD1, 5 bases. Trimming left V 4 bases short and J 3 bases short, with 12 bases between. The CDR3 runs to 13 residues. CDR1 and CDR2 (germline): SQVTM, ANQGSEA. The CDR3 region has the DNA TGCAGCGTTGTATGGGGGGTAGACACTGAAGCTTTCTTT. Protein product: CSVVWGVDTEAFF. The whole variable domain, remainder taken from reference TRBV29-1 and TRBJ1-1, is SAVISQKPSRDICQRGTSLTIQCQVDSQVTMMFWYRQQPGQSLTLIATANQGSEATYESGFVIDKFPISRPNLTFSTLTVSNMSPEDSSIYLCSVVWGVDTEAFFGQGTRLTVV.

The chain links TRBV7-2 to TRBJ1-5; 9 nucleotides align to TRBD1. The germline CDR1 and CDR2 sequences are SGHTA and FQGNSA. V was clipped by 1 base and J by 11 bases; unmatched bases: 12. This CDR3 region has 16 residues. DNA of the CDR3: TGTGCCAGCAGCTTAGGAGCGACAGGGGGTTTGCGGGCCCAGCATTTT. Its protein product is CASSLGATGGLRAQHF.